This T cell receptor beta chain was sequenced during a study of T cells in localized non-small cell lung cancer. The study, taken as a whole, reports: When the top 100 tumor clones were examined, a median about 60 of them also appeared in the adjacent lung, which was paired and uninvolved. Heterogeneity within the tumor remains possible, as just one region underwent sequencing. Higher blood T cell density went with longer overall survival.

Sequenced by immunoSEQ multiplex PCR; TCRdb stores in-frame clones only, minus some. The table shows 40,000 or so clones, with 79% occurring only once. The length of the CDR3 is 14 residues. Germline CDR1 is MDHEN and CDR2 is SYDVKM. V lost 6 bases, J lost 1 base, and 10 bases lay in between. Notes on this clone: Its cognate antigen is unknown.

The chain employs TRBV28 and TRBJ1-3; D gene uncertain. Sequenced material: PBMCs, taken before any cancer treatment. The TCR comes from a woman aged 40-75 years with stage II squamous cell lung carcinoma. CDR3 bases: TGTGCCAGCAGCCAAGATCAGTCTGGAAACACCATATATTTT. Translation gives CASSQDQSGNTIYF. Filled out from reference TRBV28 and TRBJ1-3, the complete variable domain reads DVKVTQSSRYLVKRTGEKVFLECVQDMDHENMFWYRQDPGLGLRLIYFSYDVKMKEKGDIPEGYSVSREKKERFSLILESASTNQTSMYLCASSQDQSGNTIYFGEGSWLTVV.